These 21 T cell receptor beta chains share one sample of origin, sequenced in a study of blood T cell repertoires in COVID-19 (dated by TCRdb to the early 2020s). The receptor library was made with the immunoSEQ multiplex PCR assay. The table comes from immuneACCESS by way of TCRdb, which keeps in-frame sequences with V and J called. Part of the clones is missing from these tables; in studies checked, under half for an unresolved V gene and the rest for unknown reasons. For this sample there are fewer than 350,000 clones; approximately 91% appear just once. The top ten hold approximately 1% of the sample. Sequenced: PBMCs or T cells enriched from blood (not recorded which). Receptor source: a woman in her 30s who had been exposed to COVID-19.

V usage is TRBV11-2 and J usage is TRBJ2-2; possibly TRBD1 for D (6 bases). Germline-derived CDR1 and CDR2 are SGHAT and FQNNGV. V shed 4 bases and J shed 2 bases, with 11 bases lying between them. CDR3 length equals 15 residues. The CDR3 loop reads CASSYTGFNTGELFF. DNA for the CDR3: TGTGCCAGCAGCTACACAGGGTTTAACACCGGGGAGCTGTTTTTT.

The rearrangement uses TRBV11-2 and TRBJ2-5; a weak D match, TRBD2 (5 bases). Germline V gene sequence: CDR1 SGHAT, CDR2 FQNNGV. The CDR3 extends over 15 amino acids. V was pared by 3 bases and J by 0 bases, with 11 bases between. CDR3 bases: TGTGCCAGCAGCTTCGGGATAGCCGACCAAGAGACCCAGTACTTC. Translation: CASSFGIADQETQYF.

This clone occurred once. The V and J genes are TRBV7-3 and TRBJ2-3; TRBD2 matches 7 bases. Trimming at V came to 5 bases and at J to 3 bases, leaving 8 bases not matched to a gene. Germline CDR1 SGHTA, CDR2 FQGTGA. The CDR3 is made up of 15 amino acids. The CDR3 is CASSRTSDRTDTQYF. The CDR3 DNA follows: TGTGCCAGCAGCCGTACTAGCGACAGAACAGATACGCAGTATTTT.

The V gene is TRBV3-1 (or the pseudogene TRBV3-2), the J gene TRBJ1-1; D may be TRBD1 (6 bases). Trimming removed 1 base from V and 3 bases from J, with 12 bases in between. CDR1 LGHDT and CDR2 YNNKEL come from the germline V gene (reference sequence). The CDR3 extends over 15 amino acids. This CDR3 is CASSQASGADTEAFF. CDR3 DNA sequence: TGTGCCAGCAGCCAAGCATCAGGGGCAGACACTGAAGCTTTCTTT.

The sample holds one count of this clone. This chain connects TRBV21-1 to TRBJ2-7; no DNA check was done on the table's D call, TRBD2. TRBV21-1 constitutes a pseudogene. The CDR3 consists of 18 residues. This CDR3 reads CASSKGGETSGISYEQYF. CDR3 nucleotide sequence: TGTGCCAGCAGCAAAGGAGGGGAGACTAGCGGGATCTCCTACGAGCAGTACTTC.

J is TRBJ2-1 and V is TRBV7-2; tentatively, D is TRBD2 (6 bases). The germline V gene has CDR1 SGHTA and CDR2 FQGNSA. The length of the CDR3 is 15 residues. Deletions cut 1 base from V and 8 bases from J, with 15 bases between. The CDR3 bases are TGTGCCAGCAGCTTAGGGCTAGCGTCACGGGATGAGCAGTTCTTC. It codes for CASSLGLASRDEQFF.

The V call is TRBV28, the J call TRBJ1-5; 9 nucleotides line up with TRBD1. The trim removed 6 bases at V and 0 bases at J, leaving 9 bases unmatched. The CDR3 runs 17 residues. Looked up from germline, CDR1 is MDHEN and CDR2 is SYDVKM. CDR3 amino acids: CASRWTGAVPSNQPQHF. The DNA of the CDR3 is TGTGCCAGCAGATGGACAGGGGCCGTCCCTAGCAATCAGCCCCAGCATTTT.

This sequence joins TRBV12-5 and TRBJ2-5; TRBD2 agrees at 16 bases. This CDR3 contains 17 residues. CDR1 and CDR2 from the germline V gene are LGHNT and FRNRAP. V lost 1 base to trimming and J lost 5 bases; unmatched junction nucleotides: 4. The chain's CDR3 is CASGLAGLAGGRETQYF. The CDR3 DNA sequence: TGTGCTAGTGGTTTGGCGGGACTAGCGGGAGGGCGGGAGACCCAGTACTTC.

This rearrangement joins TRBV11-2 to TRBJ2-7, with D perhaps matching TRBD2 (5 bases). The CDR3 length is 15 residues. The germline gives CDR1 SGHAT, CDR2 FQNNGV. V gave up 1 base and J gave up 3 bases, with 13 bases separating them. This chain's CDR3 is CASSLARGPRYEQYF. CDR3 nucleotide sequence: TGTGCCAGCAGCTTAGCCCGAGGGCCCCGCTACGAGCAGTACTTC.

This clone came up once. This chain uses TRBV7-3 with TRBJ2-7, with a possible D match to TRBD2 (5 bases). Trimming removed 2 bases at V and 6 bases at J, with 23 bases between. The length of the CDR3 is 17 residues. Germline-derived CDR1 and CDR2 are SGHTA and FQGTGA. The DNA of the CDR3 is TGTGCCAGCAGCTTACATCGGTTGCAAAGGGAGTCTCCCGAGCAGTACTTC. This gives the protein CASSLHRLQRESPEQYF.

J is TRBJ1-6 and V is TRBV5-6, with TRBD1 matching 7 bases. The CDR3 is 14 residues long. Unmatched junction bases numbered 6, after V lost 4 bases and J lost 8 bases. Looked up from germline, CDR1 is SGHDT and CDR2 is YYEEEE. CDR3 region: CASSAGTEDSPLHF. CDR3 nucleotide sequence: TGTGCCAGCAGCGCCGGGACAGAGGATTCACCCCTCCACTTT.

The chain uses TRBV27 and TRBJ2-7; weak D call: TRBD2 (5 bases). The length of the CDR3 is 12 residues. The germline V gene encodes CDR1 MNHEY and CDR2 SMNVEV (reference sequence). V shed 6 bases and J shed 6 bases, with 12 bases lying between them. CDR3 in DNA: TGTGCCAGCAGCCGAGGGTCTTCCGAGCAGTACTTC. This codes for CASSRGSSEQYF.

The chain combines TRBV5-1 with TRBJ2-5, with D possibly TRBD2 on 6 matching bases. Germline-derived CDR1 and CDR2 are SGHRS and YFSETQ. There are 15 residues in the CDR3. V was shortened by 2 bases and J by 4 bases, with 15 bases between the two germline ends. CDR3 residues: CASSFSPGGTETQYF. In DNA form, the CDR3 reads TGCGCCAGCAGCTTCTCCCCAGGAGGGACAGAGACCCAGTACTTC.

The chain carries TRBV7-2 and TRBJ1-4, with TRBD1 identical over 11 bases. V shed 5 bases and J 11 bases; nucleotides not matched to a gene: 16. The CDR3 is 17 amino acids. The germline CDR1 and CDR2 sequences are SGHTA and FQGNSA. In DNA form, the CDR3 reads TGTGCCAGCAGCCCCGCCGGGACAGGGGGGAGAGTGAAGAAACTGTTTTTT. Translating gives CASSPAGTGGRVKKLFF. The complete variable domain, with remaining parts taken from reference TRBV7-2 and TRBJ1-4, reads GAGVSQSPSNKVTEKGKDVELRCDPISGHTALYWYRQSLGQGLEFLIYFQGNSAPDKSGLPSDRFSAERTGGSVSTLTIQRTQQEDSAVYLCASSPAGTGGRVKKLFFGSGTQLSVL.

The chain is built from TRBV7-9 and TRBJ2-1; 11 bases line up with TRBD2. CDR3 length: 15 residues. Losses at the gene ends were 1 base for V and 12 bases for J; bases not matched to a gene: 8. CDR1 and CDR2 from the germline V gene are SEHNR and FQNEAQ (reference sequence). The CDR3 DNA sequence: TGTGCCAGCAGCTTAGGAGCGACTAGCGGGATTGGGCAGTTCTTC. As protein: CASSLGATSGIGQFF. Supplemented by reference TRBV7-9 and TRBJ2-1, the full variable domain reads DTGVSQNPRHKITKRGQNVTFRCDPISEHNRLYWYRQTLGQGPEFLTYFQNEAQLEKSRLLSDRFSAERPKGSFSTLEIQRTEQGDSAMYLCASSLGATSGIGQFFGPGTRLTVL.

This chain uses TRBV7-3 with TRBJ2-1; 11 bases agree with TRBD2. This CDR3 is built from 17 residues. Germline V gives CDR1 SGHTA, CDR2 FQGTGA. The V segment lost 4 bases and the J segment 2 bases; nucleotides outside the gene matches: 7. This CDR3 reads CASSSRSLAGAYNEQFF. DNA of the CDR3: TGTGCCAGCAGCTCCCGGTCACTAGCGGGAGCCTACAATGAGCAGTTCTTC.

This rearrangement joins TRBV28 to TRBJ1-5; unclear D gene. This CDR3 is 15 amino acids long. V lost 3 bases and J lost 0, with 9 bases in between. From germline, CDR1 is MDHEN and CDR2 SYDVKM. For the CDR3, the DNA is TGTGCCAGCAGTTTGACGGAGATTAGCAATCAGCCCCAGCATTTT. This sequence encodes CASSLTEISNQPQHF.

The rearrangement joins TRBV7-2 to TRBJ1-1; 8 nucleotides line up with TRBD1. The V segment lost 1 base and the J segment 3 bases; nucleotides outside the gene matches: 4. CDR3 size: 15 residues. Germline assignment: CDR1 SGHTA and CDR2 FQGNSA. In DNA form, the CDR3 reads TGTGCCAGCAGCTTAGGGACAGGGTTTGACACTGAAGCTTTCTTT. Its protein product is CASSLGTGFDTEAFF. The full variable domain, its missing parts supplied by reference TRBV7-2 and TRBJ1-1, is GAGVSQSPSNKVTEKGKDVELRCDPISGHTALYWYRQSLGQGLEFLIYFQGNSAPDKSGLPSDRFSAERTGGSVSTLTIQRTQQEDSAVYLCASSLGTGFDTEAFFGQGTRLTVV.

This clone was picked up a small number of times. The chain recombines TRBV7-6 with TRBJ2-2; 9 bases map to TRBD2. CDR1 is SGHVS, CDR2 FNYEAQ, per germline. This CDR3 spans 18 amino acids. V lost 5 bases, J lost 3 bases, and 13 bases stayed unmatched. The CDR3 nucleotides read TGTGCCAGCAGCCCCCCCGCGGTAGCGGGGGTAGACACCGGGGAGCTGTTTTTT. It codes for CASSPPAVAGVDTGELFF.

The chain recombines TRBV6-5 with TRBJ1-4; TRBD1 is a possible D gene (5 bases). Germline V gene sequence: CDR1 MNHEY, CDR2 SVGAGI. The CDR3 contains 14 residues. The germline V and J ends were trimmed by 2 bases and 8 bases, with 12 bases remaining between them. This CDR3 reads CASSYGQGWEKLFF. The CDR3 coding sequence is TGTGCCAGCAGTTACGGGCAGGGATGGGAAAAACTGTTTTTT.

The V gene is TRBV4-1, the J gene TRBJ1-6; D possibly corresponds to TRBD1 (6 bases). The CDR3 covers 15 residues. Trimming pared 0 bases from V and 10 bases from J, leaving 13 bases between. CDR1 is MGHRA, CDR2 YSYEKL, per germline. The CDR3 protein is CASSQEGQLRSPLHF. CDR3 sequence (DNA): TGCGCCAGCAGCCAAGAAGGACAGTTAAGATCACCCCTCCACTTT.